The rows below give T cell receptor beta chains drawn from one sample of a study of blood T cells in healthy people across ages. TCRdb itself ran the 5' RACE reads through MiXCR, one entry per CDR3 protein. The repertoire has over 1,500,000 distinct CDR3 sequences, just under 50% of them found once; the top ten carry about 2.1%. Material for sequencing was blood. These receptors were taken from a woman aged 40 to 49 in good health. The CDR3 runs from the conserved cysteine through the conserved F or W. The order of the fields is clone size, D gene, V gene, J gene, CDR3 protein, CDR3 DNA. A D gene is named only where the DNA matches it firmly. Part of the rows lack a size; the others show once, few, many or a class for expanded clones.

.,TRBD2,TRBV7-2,TRBJ2-3,CASSSQQRGPRDTQYF,TGTGCCAGCAGCTCCCAGCAGCGGGGGCCCCGCGATACGCAGTATTTT
.,.,TRBV25-1,TRBJ2-1,CASSPWGNNEQFF,TGTGCCAGCAGTCCCTGGGGGAACAATGAGCAGTTCTTC
.,.,TRBV6-6,TRBJ2-3,CASSERASTDTQYF,TGTGCCAGCAGTGAGCGGGCAAGCACAGATACGCAGTATTTT
.,.,TRBV3-1,TRBJ2-3,CASSMITDTQYF,TGTGCCAGCAGCATGATCACAGATACGCAGTATTTT
.,.,TRBV4-3,TRBJ2-4,CASSQFARGGIAKNIQYF,TGCGCCAGCAGCCAATTTGCCAGGGGGGGAATAGCCAAAAACATTCAGTACTTC
few,TRBD1,TRBV6-5,TRBJ2-1,CASRKTGVSYNEQFF,TGTGCCAGCAGGAAAACAGGGGTCTCCTACAATGAGCAGTTCTTC
.,TRBD1,TRBV28,TRBJ2-7,CASFGRGPAYEQYF,TGTGCCTCATTTGGCAGGGGGCCGGCATACGAGCAGTACTTC
.,.,TRBV9,TRBJ2-1,CASARATTGNEQFF,TGTGCCAGCGCGAGGGCCACAACGGGGAATGAGCAGTTCTTC
.,.,TRBV7-2,TRBJ2-1,CASSPRRAGHNNEQFF,TGTGCCAGCAGCCCGAGGAGAGCGGGCCACAACAATGAGCAGTTCTTC
.,TRBD1,TRBV7-8,TRBJ2-1,CASSRRDRDNEQFF,TGTGCCAGCAGCCGACGGGACAGGGATAATGAGCAGTTCTTC
.,TRBD2,TRBV5-1,TRBJ2-7,CASSLRITGTSGGPNYEQYF,TGCGCCAGCAGCTTGAGGATCACCGGGACTAGCGGGGGTCCTAACTACGAGCAGTACTTC
.,.,TRBV3-1,TRBJ1-1,CASSQGVRENTEAFF,TGTGCCAGCAGCCAAGGAGTACGGGAGAACACTGAAGCTTTCTTT
.,.,TRBV2,TRBJ2-1,CASRGDDNEQFF,TGTGCCAGCAGAGGAGACGACAATGAGCAGTTCTTC
.,TRBD2,TRBV11-2,TRBJ2-5,CASSSNSGGYQETQYF,TGTGCCAGCAGCTCAAATAGCGGGGGGTACCAAGAGACCCAGTACTTC
.,TRBD1,TRBV15,TRBJ1-2,CATSRGDRGDYGYTF,TGTGCCACCAGCAGGGGGGACAGGGGGGACTATGGCTACACCTTC
few,.,TRBV9,TRBJ2-5,CASSFPHGTAEETQYF,TGTGCCAGCAGCTTTCCCCACGGGACGGCCGAGGAGACCCAGTACTTC
few,TRBD1,TRBV12-3/TRBV12-4,TRBJ2-1,CASSSTGTGIYNEQFF,TGTGCCAGCAGTTCAACCGGGACAGGGATATACAATGAGCAGTTCTTC
.,.,TRBV6-5,TRBJ2-1,CASSEHPNEQFF,TGTGCCAGCAGTGAACATCCCAATGAGCAGTTCTTC
.,.,TRBV6-5,TRBJ1-2,CASSYSNAGGESYGYTF,TGTGCCAGCAGTTACTCGAACGCTGGGGGGGAAAGCTATGGCTACACCTTC
.,.,TRBV13,TRBJ2-1,CASSSRGRDYNEQFF,TGTGCCAGCAGCTCTAGAGGTCGCGACTACAATGAGCAGTTCTTC
few,TRBD2,TRBV27,TRBJ2-1,CASKGTMGLVDNEQFF,TGTGCCAGCAAAGGTACAATGGGACTAGTGGACAATGAGCAGTTCTTC
few,.,TRBV7-2,TRBJ2-3,CASAISWGTDTQYF,TGTGCCAGCGCCATCTCGTGGGGCACAGATACGCAGTATTTT
few,.,TRBV3-1,TRBJ2-4,CASSQDRLVRNIQYF,TGTGCCAGCAGCCAAGATCGGCTAGTTCGGAACATTCAGTACTTC
.,TRBD2,TRBV7-2,TRBJ2-3,CASSLRLAVDTDTQYF,TGTGCCAGCAGCCTCCGACTAGCGGTGGACACAGATACGCAGTATTTT
few,.,TRBV12-3/TRBV12-4,TRBJ2-5,CASSPRSSAETQYF,TGTGCCAGCAGTCCCCGTTCTAGCGCGGAGACCCAGTACTTC
.,.,TRBV7-2,TRBJ1-4,CASSVAGQSEKLFF,TGTGCCAGCAGCGTAGCAGGACAGTCTGAAAAACTGTTTTTT
.,TRBD2,TRBV7-2,TRBJ2-4,CASSPGLEQVKNIQYF,TGTGCCAGCAGCCCCGGACTAGAGCAGGTCAAAAACATTCAGTACTTC
few,TRBD1,TRBV6-1,TRBJ2-7,CASSIPGQGRNEQYF,TGTGCCAGCAGTATACCGGGACAGGGAAGGAACGAGCAGTACTTC
.,.,TRBV7-3,TRBJ2-3,CASSLSTDRQMQYF,TGTGCCAGCAGCCTATCTACGGACAGACAAATGCAGTATTTT
once,.,TRBV6-5,TRBJ2-3,CASSNQPNIDTQYF,TGTGCCAGCAGCAACCAGCCCAACATAGATACGCAGTATTTT
few,.,TRBV7-7,TRBJ2-5,CASSRGLFGQETQYF,TGTGCTAGCAGCCGGGGTTTGTTTGGTCAAGAGACCCAGTACTTC
many,.,TRBV28,TRBJ2-2,CASSLNTGELFF,TGTGCCAGCAGCTTAAACACCGGGGAGCTGTTTTTT
.,.,TRBV5-1,TRBJ2-7,CASSLIGGVDEQYF,TGCGCCAGCAGCTTGATTGGGGGAGTGGACGAGCAGTACTTC
once,.,TRBV9,TRBJ1-1,CASNVGAEAFF,TGTGCCAGCAACGTAGGGGCTGAAGCTTTCTTT
.,.,TRBV10-3,TRBJ2-1,CAISESPGARYNEQFF,TGTGCCATCAGTGAGTCGCCGGGGGCCCGCTACAATGAGCAGTTCTTC
.,.,TRBV7-2,TRBJ2-3,CASSLFFATDTQYF,TGTGCCAGCAGCTTATTTTTTGCTACAGATACGCAGTATTTT
.,.,TRBV7-2,TRBJ2-7,CASSADPGYEQYF,TGTGCCAGCAGCGCTGACCCGGGCTACGAGCAGTACTTC
.,.,TRBV27,TRBJ2-7,CASSLSGGRWTYEQYF,TGTGCCAGCAGTTTATCGGGGGGGCGCTGGACATACGAGCAGTACTTC
.,TRBD1,TRBV4-3,TRBJ2-5,CASSQERGLGETQYF,TGCGCCAGCAGCCAAGAGAGGGGGCTAGGGGAGACCCAGTACTTC
few,TRBD2,TRBV5-5,TRBJ2-3,CASSLLTSGGATDTQYF,TGTGCCAGCAGCTTGTTGACTAGCGGGGGGGCTACAGATACGCAGTATTTT
.,.,TRBV6-1,TRBJ2-7,CASSRGGGSLGSYEQYF,TGTGCCAGCAGTCGAGGGGGTGGGAGCTTGGGTTCCTACGAGCAGTACTTC
few,TRBD1,TRBV20-1,TRBJ2-5,CSADRQGVQETQYF,TGCAGTGCAGATCGACAGGGAGTTCAAGAGACCCAGTACTTC
.,.,TRBV20-1,TRBJ1-2,CSPVGQGRANYGYTF,TGCAGTCCAGTCGGGCAGGGGCGAGCTAACTATGGCTACACCTTC
.,.,TRBV7-2,TRBJ1-3,CASSPQGSGNTIYF,TGTGCCAGCAGCCCTCAGGGGAGTGGAAACACCATATATTTT
.,TRBD2,TRBV4-3,TRBJ2-5,CASSQRTSGGKQETQYF,TGCGCCAGCAGCCAAAGGACTAGCGGGGGGAAACAAGAGACCCAGTACTTC
.,.,TRBV6-1,TRBJ1-1,CASSVPGLTEAFF,TGTGCCAGCAGTGTTCCAGGACTCACTGAAGCTTTCTTT
few,.,TRBV29-1,TRBJ2-5,CSVVEGLETQYF,TGCAGCGTTGTTGAGGGGTTGGAGACCCAGTACTTC
few,TRBD1,TRBV11-2,TRBJ1-2,CASSLRTGAYGYTF,TGTGCCAGCAGCTTAAGAACAGGGGCCTATGGCTACACCTTC
once,.,TRBV9,TRBJ1-1,CASSPDPGLTEAFF,TGTGCCAGCAGCCCGGACCCGGGACTCACTGAAGCTTTCTTT
few,TRBD1,TRBV6-2/TRBV6-3,TRBJ2-7,CASSRRQGIYEQYF,TGTGCCAGCAGTCGTAGACAGGGTATCTACGAGCAGTACTTC
few,TRBD1,TRBV20-1,TRBJ2-7,CSAPTGGLAPSYEQYF,TGCAGTGCCCCCACAGGGGGCCTTGCCCCCTCCTACGAGCAGTACTTC
.,.,TRBV10-3,TRBJ2-1,CAISESRVRDNEQFF,TGTGCCATCAGTGAGTCGCGGGTCAGAGACAATGAGCAGTTCTTC
.,TRBD1,TRBV20-1,TRBJ2-7,CSARPDRELYYEQYF,TGCAGTGCTAGACCGGACAGGGAACTCTACTACGAGCAGTACTTC
few,.,TRBV5-1,TRBJ2-1,CASSLTIMGFYNEQFF,TGCGCCAGCAGCTTGACTATAATGGGATTCTACAATGAGCAGTTCTTC